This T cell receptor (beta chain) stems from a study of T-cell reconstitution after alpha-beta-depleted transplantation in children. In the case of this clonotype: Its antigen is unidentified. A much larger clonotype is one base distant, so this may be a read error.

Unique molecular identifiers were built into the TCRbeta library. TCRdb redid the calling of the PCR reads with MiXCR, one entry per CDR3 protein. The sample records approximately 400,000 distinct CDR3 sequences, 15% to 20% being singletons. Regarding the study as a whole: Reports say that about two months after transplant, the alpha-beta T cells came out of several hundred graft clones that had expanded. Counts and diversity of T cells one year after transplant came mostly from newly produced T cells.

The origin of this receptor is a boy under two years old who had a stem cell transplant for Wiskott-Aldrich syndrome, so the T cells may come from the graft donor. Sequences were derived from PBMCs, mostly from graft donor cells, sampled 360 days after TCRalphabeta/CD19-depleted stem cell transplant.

DNA for the CDR3: TGTGCCACCTCTGGATCGCGGGAGAGCTACAATGAGCAGTACTTC. The encoded protein is CATSGSRESYNEQYF. V gene TRBV25-1 combines with J gene TRBJ2-1; 7 nucleotides match TRBD2. The end of the DNA aligns better with TRBJ2-7, so the J call may be wrong. The CDR3 is 15 amino acids. Germline-derived CDR1 and CDR2 are MGHDK and SYGVNS.